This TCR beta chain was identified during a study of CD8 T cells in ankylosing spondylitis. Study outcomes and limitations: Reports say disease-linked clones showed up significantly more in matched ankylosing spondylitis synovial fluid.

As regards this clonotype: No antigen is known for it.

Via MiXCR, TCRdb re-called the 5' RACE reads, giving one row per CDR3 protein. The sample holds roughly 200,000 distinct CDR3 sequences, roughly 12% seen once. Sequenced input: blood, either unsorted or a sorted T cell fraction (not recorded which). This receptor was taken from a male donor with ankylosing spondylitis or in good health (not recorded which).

CDR3 in DNA: TGTGCCAGCAGCCAAGATGTCGGCAGGGTCATGAACACTGAAGCTTTCTTT. Its protein is CASSQDVGRVMNTEAFF. The rearrangement links TRBV14 to TRBJ1-1; D might be TRBD1 (5 bases). V was trimmed by 0 bases and J by 0 bases, leaving 14 bases between them. CDR1 and CDR2 (germline): SGHDN, FVKESK. The CDR3 has 17 residues. The full variable domain, in which reference TRBV14 and TRBJ1-1 provide the parts outside the CDR3, is EAGVTQFPSHSVIEKGQTVTLRCDPISGHDNLYWYRRVMGKEIKFLLHFVKESKQDESGMPNNRFLAERTGGTYSTLKVQPAELEDSGVYFCASSQDVGRVMNTEAFFGQGTRLTVV.